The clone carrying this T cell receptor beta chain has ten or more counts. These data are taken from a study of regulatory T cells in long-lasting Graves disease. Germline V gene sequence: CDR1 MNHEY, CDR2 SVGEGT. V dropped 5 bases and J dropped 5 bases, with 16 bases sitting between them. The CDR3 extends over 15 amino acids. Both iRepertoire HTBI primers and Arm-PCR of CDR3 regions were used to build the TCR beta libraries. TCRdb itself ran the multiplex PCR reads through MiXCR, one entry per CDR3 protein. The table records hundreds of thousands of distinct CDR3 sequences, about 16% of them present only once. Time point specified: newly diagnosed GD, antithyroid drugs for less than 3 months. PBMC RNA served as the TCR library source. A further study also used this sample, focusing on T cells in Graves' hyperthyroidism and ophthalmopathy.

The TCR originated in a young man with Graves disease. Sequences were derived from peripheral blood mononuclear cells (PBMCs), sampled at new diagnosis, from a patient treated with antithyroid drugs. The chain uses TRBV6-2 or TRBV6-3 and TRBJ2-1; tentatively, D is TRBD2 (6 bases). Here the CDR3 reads CASSPLGGTNNEQFF. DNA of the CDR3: TGTGCCAGCAGTCCACTAGGCGGGACCAACAATGAGCAGTTCTTC.